These 23 T cell receptor beta chains came from one sample sequenced in a study of blood T cells in healthy people across ages. For the second PCR, which ran for about 6 to 11 cycles, a sample-barcoded 5' primer and a J-beta primer mix were used. MiXCR, run by TCRdb on the 5' RACE reads, gives a single entry per CDR3 protein. Of roughly 1,500,000 distinct CDR3 sequences in the sample, 42% were seen once. Sequencing was done on a sample of blood. The receptors shown here come from a woman between 18 and 30 years old in good health.

The V and J genes are TRBV11-2 and TRBJ2-7, with 7 bases lining up with TRBD2. Germline V gene lookup returns CDR1 SGHAT and CDR2 FQNNGV. The CDR3 runs to 12 residues. Germline trimming cut 7 bases from V and 10 bases from J; bases unmatched to any gene: 10. In nucleotides, the CDR3 is TGTGCCAGCACCGGGGGAGGGGTATCCCAGTACTTC. It encodes CASTGGGVSQYF.

The genes are TRBV2 and TRBJ2-3, with 10 bases that match TRBD2. This CDR3 region has 19 residues. The ends lost 2 bases at V and 4 bases at J; junction bases unmatched: 15. CDR1 is SNHLY, CDR2 FYNNEI, per germline. This chain's CDR3 is CASSELGGDSGRDPDTQYF. CDR3 bases: TGTGCCAGCAGTGAATTAGGAGGGGACAGCGGGAGGGATCCAGATACGCAGTATTTT. Complete variable domain (other parts from reference TRBV2 and TRBJ2-3): EPEVTQTPSHQVTQMGQEVILRCVPISNHLYFYWYRQILGQKVEFLVSFYNNEISEKSEIFDDQFSVERPDGSNFTLKIRSTKLEDSAMYFCASSELGGDSGRDPDTQYFGPGTRLTVL.

The CDR3 spells CASIGTGEGYTF. CDR3 bases: TGTGCCAGCATTGGGACAGGGGAAGGCTACACCTTC. V usage is TRBV12-3 or TRBV12-4 and J usage is TRBJ1-2; 10 bases match TRBD1. Trimming cost V 7 bases and J 8 bases; bases outside gene matches: 4. This CDR3 has 12 amino acids.

The chain carries TRBV25-1 and TRBJ2-3; 9 bases line up with TRBD2. V shed 3 bases, J shed 2 bases, and the junction held 6 bases outside the gene matches. CDR3 size: 16 residues. Looked up from germline, CDR1 is MGHDK and CDR2 is SYGVNS. The CDR3 reads CASSDFPSGATDTQYF. In DNA, the CDR3 is TGTGCCAGCAGTGATTTCCCTAGCGGGGCCACAGATACGCAGTATTTT.

J is TRBJ2-1 and V is TRBV15, with no clear D. The germline V gene encodes CDR1 LNHNV and CDR2 YYDKDF (reference sequence). This CDR3 comprises 15 residues. Trimming cost V 4 bases and J 6 bases, with 16 bases left between them. The DNA for the CDR3 is TGTGCCACCAGCATTCTGGACGTCCCAGGCAATGAGCAGTTCTTC. This codes for CATSILDVPGNEQFF.

The rearrangement joins TRBV29-1 to TRBJ2-1, with D perhaps TRBD2 (6 bases). CDR1 SQVTM and CDR2 ANQGSEA come from the germline V gene. The CDR3 is 14 amino acids. The V end lost 2 bases, the J end lost 4 bases, and 12 bases lay between the germline ends. CDR3 residues: CSVELTGVYNEQFF. CDR3 sequence (DNA): TGCAGCGTTGAACTAACGGGAGTTTACAATGAGCAGTTCTTC.

This clonotype was counted between two and nine times. The junction shows a germline mismatch at one end, possibly a read error. The chain links TRBV12-3 or TRBV12-4 to TRBJ2-5, with D perhaps assigned TRBD1 or TRBD2 (5 bases each). CDR3 size: 13 residues. The CDR3 loop reads CASRLGDVGTQYF. The CDR3 DNA reads as TGTGCCAGCAGGTTAGGGGACGTTGGGACCCAGTACTTC.

This rearrangement joins TRBV29-1 to TRBJ1-1, with 10 nucleotides matching TRBD1. The CDR3 is 18 residues long. V gave up 4 bases and J gave up 0 bases; unmatched junction bases: 14. Germline lookup yields CDR1 SQVTM and CDR2 ANQGSEA. CDR3: CSVGAGTGENGMNTEAFF. Written as DNA, the CDR3 is TGCAGCGTTGGGGCCGGGACAGGGGAAAATGGGATGAACACTGAAGCTTTCTTT.

The J gene is TRBJ2-3, the V gene TRBV5-1, with 10 bases that match TRBD2. Germline CDR1 is SGHRS and CDR2 is YFSETQ. V dropped 1 base and J dropped 7; count of bases not matched to a gene: 9. This CDR3 has 16 amino acids. The CDR3 nucleotides are TGCGCCAGCAGCTTGCGGTCTAGCGGGGGATCAAATACGCAGTATTTT. Translation gives CASSLRSSGGSNTQYF. Filled out from reference TRBV5-1 and TRBJ2-3, the complete variable domain reads KAGVTQTPRYLIKTRGQQVTLSCSPISGHRSVSWYQQTPGQGLQFLFEYFSETQRNKGNFPGRFSGRQFSNSRSEMNVSTLELGDSALYLCASSLRSSGGSNTQYFGPGTRLTVL.

As concerns this clonotype: A junction boundary mismatches the germline segment, possibly from a read error. The chain couples TRBV5-1 to TRBJ1-2, with 8 nucleotides matching TRBD1. The CDR3 sequence is 15 residues long. Germline assignment: CDR1 SGHRS and CDR2 YFSETQ. As DNA, the CDR3 is TGCGCCGGCAGCTTGGTGTCAGGGGGCGGCTATGGCTACACCTTC. This codes for CAGSLVSGGGYGYTF.

This clonotype occurred a few times. The chain carries TRBV4-2 and TRBJ2-7; 12 bases align to TRBD2. The CDR3 sequence is 15 residues long. V dropped 3 bases and J dropped 7; count of bases not matched to a gene: 7. The V gene's germline CDR1 is LGHNA and CDR2 YNFKEQ. CDR3 sequence: CASSHGLAGGREQYF. The CDR3 nucleotides are TGTGCCAGCAGCCACGGTCTAGCGGGAGGGCGTGAGCAGTACTTC.

The table lists this clonotype with a few counts. The rearrangement joins TRBV5-1 to TRBJ1-2; D is perhaps TRBD1 (6 bases). This CDR3 comprises 14 residues. Trimming removed 4 bases from V and 1 base from J, with 11 bases in between. Germline V gene data show CDR1 as SGHRS and CDR2 as YFSETQ. CDR3 protein: CASSPTGNNYGYTF. For the CDR3, the DNA is TGCGCCAGCAGCCCTACAGGGAATAACTATGGCTACACCTTC.

This clonotype was detected only a few times. The genes are TRBV20-1 and TRBJ2-3; tentatively, D is TRBD2 (6 bases). The germline V gene has CDR1 DFQATT and CDR2 SNEGSKA (reference sequence). This CDR3 region has 14 residues. V shed 2 bases and J shed 0 bases, with 9 bases lying between them. CDR3 loop: CSARLRGSTDTQYF. The CDR3 bases are TGCAGTGCTAGATTGCGGGGAAGCACAGATACGCAGTATTTT.

The rearrangement links TRBV7-2 to TRBJ2-3; 9 bases line up with TRBD2. The V segment lost 3 bases and the J segment 2 bases; nucleotides outside the gene matches: 6. CDR1 is SGHTA, CDR2 FQGNSA, per germline. The CDR3 spans 16 residues. For the CDR3, the DNA is TGTGCCAGCAGCTTTAGCGGGGGTACTTACACAGATACGCAGTATTTT. Residues: CASSFSGGTYTDTQYF.

J is TRBJ2-3 and V is TRBV20-1; no clear D gene. Looked up from germline, CDR1 is DFQATT and CDR2 is SNEGSKA (reference sequence). Trimming took off 4 bases at V and 0 bases at J, with 11 bases between the two ends. CDR3 length equals 14 residues. This chain's CDR3 is CSAKASSSTDTQYF. CDR3 nucleotide sequence: TGCAGTGCTAAGGCGTCTTCTAGCACAGATACGCAGTATTTT.

The chain carries TRBV25-1 and TRBJ1-2, with a tentative D call TRBD1 (5 bases). V lost 0 bases and J 4 bases, leaving 12 bases between the germline ends. Germline CDR1 MGHDK, CDR2 SYGVNS. This CDR3 has 15 residues. CDR3 loop: CASSEYFGTGYGYTF. Written as DNA, the CDR3 is TGTGCCAGCAGTGAATATTTCGGGACGGGCTATGGCTACACCTTC.

CDR3 region: CASSKKSGVTGELFF. The CDR3 nucleotides are TGCGCCAGCAGCAAGAAGTCAGGGGTCACCGGGGAGCTGTTTTTT. The V gene is TRBV4-1, the J gene TRBJ2-2, with D tentatively TRBD1 (6 bases). From germline, CDR1 is MGHRA and CDR2 YSYEKL. V lost 5 bases to trimming and J lost 4 bases, with 14 bases between them. The CDR3 is 15 amino acids.

The rearrangement uses TRBV12-3 or TRBV12-4 and TRBJ2-5; D is uncertain. Trimming took off 3 bases at V and 5 bases at J, with 19 bases between the two ends. The CDR3 spans 16 residues. DNA of the CDR3: TGTGCCAGCAGTTTGAGGTCTGTTCGGTCTCGGGAGACCCAGTACTTC. Its protein is CASSLRSVRSRETQYF.

This sequence joins TRBV7-3 and TRBJ2-2; weak D call: TRBD1 (5 bases). The CDR3 is 14 amino acids. With 4 bases removed from V and 6 bases from J, the gap between germline ends came to 12 bases. The germline CDR1 and CDR2 sequences are SGHTA and FQGTGA. CDR3 in amino acids: CASSSQGDAGELFF. Here the CDR3 DNA reads TGTGCCAGCAGCTCTCAGGGTGACGCCGGGGAGCTGTTTTTT.

This clonotype was counted between two and nine times. This sequence joins TRBV2 and TRBJ2-1; 7 bases agree with TRBD2. Trimming removed 2 bases from V and 5 bases from J; junction bases left unmatched: 3. The CDR3 extends over 14 amino acids. Germline CDR1 and CDR2: SNHLY and FYNNEI. CDR3 bases: TGTGCCAGCAGTGAATGGCGGGAGAACAATGAGCAGTTCTTC. Residues: CASSEWRENNEQFF.

In its sample, this clonotype was seen a few times. The V call is TRBV2, the J call TRBJ1-1, with D possibly being TRBD1 (5 bases). Trimming left V 3 bases short and J 1 base short, with 12 bases between. Germline loops: CDR1 SNHLY, CDR2 FYNNEI. The CDR3 has 15 residues. As DNA, the CDR3 is TGTGCCAGCAGTGACCCCATGAGGGGGAACACTGAAGCTTTCTTT. Translated: CASSDPMRGNTEAFF.

This chain joins TRBV27 and TRBJ2-2; 7 nucleotides agree with TRBD1. The CDR3 is made up of 16 amino acids. Germline trimming cut 7 bases from V and 1 base from J; bases unmatched to any gene: 9. Germline loops: CDR1 MNHEY, CDR2 SMNVEV (reference sequence). The CDR3 nucleotides read TGTGCCAGCACCCCAATAGACAGGGAGAACACCGGGGAGCTGTTTTTT. Its protein product is CASTPIDRENTGELFF.

CDR3 coding DNA: TGTGCCAGCAGTATTCTGGCCGGACAGCGCTACGAGCAGTACTTC. Translated: CASSILAGQRYEQYF. This rearrangement joins TRBV6-5 to TRBJ2-7; maybe TRBD1 (6 bases). This CDR3 comprises 15 residues. Germline CDR1 is MNHEY and CDR2 is SVGAGI. Trimming cost V 5 bases and J 3 bases, with 17 bases left between them.